A selection of T cell receptor beta chains follows, all from one sample in a study of early T cells in non-severe SARS-CoV-2 infection. TCRdb itself ran the 5' RACE reads through MiXCR, one entry per CDR3 protein. The data show roughly 70,000 distinct CDR3 sequences, 9.5% to 15% seen once. Sequencing used whole blood. These receptors were obtained from an adult who was a healthcare worker with PCR-confirmed SARS-CoV-2 infection or an uninfected control (not recorded which). Both conserved end residues are part of each CDR3. A D gene is named only where the DNA matches it firmly. Size tells how often a clone was seen (once, few, many) or the class of an expanded clone, and some rows leave it out.

V gene,J gene,D gene,clone size,CDR3 DNA,CDR3 protein
TRBV6-2/TRBV6-3,TRBJ1-1,NA,few,TGTGCCAGCACCCTGTTCGGGGGCGCGAACACTGAAGCTTTCTTT,CASTLFGGANTEAFF
TRBV20-1,TRBJ2-3,TRBD2,many,TGCAGTGCTAGAGATGCGGTAGCGGGGGGGCAAGATACGCAGTATTTT,CSARDAVAGGQDTQYF
TRBV20-1,TRBJ1-6,TRBD1,many,TGCAGTGCTAGAGACCACAGGGGGAGCTCCTATAATTCACCCCTCCACTTT,CSARDHRGSSYNSPLHF
TRBV7-2,TRBJ2-7,NA,many,TGTGCCAGCAGCTTAGGGACTTGGGGCAGCCCAACCCTCTACGAGCAGTACTTC,CASSLGTWGSPTLYEQYF
TRBV20-1,TRBJ2-7,TRBD1,NA,TGCAGTGCCCCCAGGACAGGGGGTTACGAGCAGTACTTC,CSAPRTGGYEQYF
TRBV29-1,TRBJ2-1,TRBD2,many,TGCAGCGTTGAAAGTAGCGGGAGCTACAATGAGCAGTTCTTC,CSVESSGSYNEQFF
TRBV6-2/TRBV6-3,TRBJ2-1,TRBD2,NA,TGTGCCAGCAGTTACCCACAGCGGGACTGGCAGTTCTTC,CASSYPQRDWQFF
TRBV6-1,TRBJ2-1,TRBD1,many,TGTGCCAGCACCGAGGGACAGGTCTACAATGAGCAGTTCTTC,CASTEGQVYNEQFF
TRBV6-2/TRBV6-3,TRBJ1-1,NA,many,TGTGCCAGCAGTTACGGGCAGGGCCCTGAAGCTTTCTTT,CASSYGQGPEAFF
TRBV9,TRBJ1-6,NA,many,TGTGCCAGCAGCGTAGAAGGGGCAAGTTCACCCCTCCACTTT,CASSVEGASSPLHF
TRBV12-3/TRBV12-4,TRBJ2-1,TRBD2,many,TGTGCCAGCAGTTCCCCGGGACTAGCGGGAGTAGGGAATGAGCAGTTCTTC,CASSSPGLAGVGNEQFF
TRBV6-5,TRBJ2-1,TRBD2,few,TGTGCCACCAAGAATAGCGGGAGGGCTGAGCAGTTCTTC,CATKNSGRAEQFF
TRBV7-2,TRBJ2-7,TRBD2,many,TGTGCCAGCAGCTGGGACTACTCCTACGAGCAGTACTTC,CASSWDYSYEQYF
TRBV18,TRBJ2-5,NA,many,TGTGCCAGCTCACCATCAATTTCGGGACAAGAGACCCAGTACTTC,CASSPSISGQETQYF
TRBV19,TRBJ2-7,NA,NA,TGTGCCAGTAGTATAGCGGGCAGAGACTACGAGCAGTACTTC,CASSIAGRDYEQYF
TRBV12-3/TRBV12-4,TRBJ2-3,NA,many,TGTGCCAGCAGTCGCCTTTTAACGCAGTATTTT,CASSRLLTQYF
TRBV19,TRBJ2-5,NA,many,TGTGCCAGTAGTGGCCAGACGGTGTCAGGGGCACGGACCCAGTACTTC,CASSGQTVSGARTQYF
TRBV7-2,TRBJ2-3,TRBD2,NA,TGTGCCAGCAGCTCCAGCGGGGGGGACACAGATACGCAGTATTTT,CASSSSGGDTDTQYF